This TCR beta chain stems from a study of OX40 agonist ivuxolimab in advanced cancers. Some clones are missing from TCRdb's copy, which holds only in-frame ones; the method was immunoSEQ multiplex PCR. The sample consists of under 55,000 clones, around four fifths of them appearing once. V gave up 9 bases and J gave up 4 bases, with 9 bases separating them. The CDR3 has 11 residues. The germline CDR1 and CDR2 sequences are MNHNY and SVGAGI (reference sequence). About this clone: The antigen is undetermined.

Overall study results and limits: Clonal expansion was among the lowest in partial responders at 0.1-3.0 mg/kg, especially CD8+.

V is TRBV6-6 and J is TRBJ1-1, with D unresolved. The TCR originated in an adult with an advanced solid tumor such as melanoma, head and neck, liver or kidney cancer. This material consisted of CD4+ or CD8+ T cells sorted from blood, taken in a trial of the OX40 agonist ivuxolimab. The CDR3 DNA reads TGTGCCAGTACGGGCGGCACTGAAGCTTTCTTT. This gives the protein CASTGGTEAFF.